The rows below give T cell receptor beta chains drawn from one sample of a study of CD8 T cells in ankylosing spondylitis. TCRdb redid the calling of the 5' RACE reads with MiXCR, one entry per CDR3 protein. The sample includes 200,000 or so distinct CDR3 sequences, more than 25% of them seen just once. The sample taken for sequencing was blood, either unsorted or a sorted T cell fraction (not recorded which). The receptors come from a male donor with ankylosing spondylitis or in good health (not recorded which). Each CDR3 is given with its conserved first and last residue. A D gene is named only where the DNA matches it firmly. Some rows have no size entry. The others give once, few or many, or a class for an expanded clone.

d_call j_call v_call clone_size cdr3_aa cdr3_nt
. TRBJ1-5 TRBV27 many CASSFRGDSNQPQHF TGTGCCAGCAGTTTTCGAGGGGACAGCAATCAGCCCCAGCATTTT
TRBD1 TRBJ2-7 TRBV29-1 . CSGGQGKAEQYF TGCAGCGGGGGACAGGGGAAGGCCGAGCAGTACTTC
TRBD2 TRBJ2-7 TRBV7-2 many CASSSGRYEQYF TGTGCCAGCAGTTCCGGGAGGTACGAGCAGTACTTC
TRBD1 TRBJ2-3 TRBV7-6 few CASSFNRQGNRPDTQYF TGTGCCAGCAGCTTCAACCGACAGGGGAATCGGCCAGATACGCAGTATTTT
. TRBJ2-5 TRBV20-1 once CSARDETGQYQETQYF TGCAGTGCTAGAGATGAGACAGGCCAGTACCAAGAGACCCAGTACTTC
TRBD2 TRBJ2-3 TRBV12-3/TRBV12-4 . CASSSGLAGGGDTQYF TGTGCCAGCAGTTCCGGACTAGCGGGAGGAGGAGATACGCAGTATTTT
TRBD1 TRBJ2-7 TRBV20-1 . CSARSRDRVYEQYF TGCAGTGCTAGGAGCCGGGACAGAGTCTACGAGCAGTACTTC
. TRBJ2-5 TRBV20-1 few CSARSPPETQYF TGCAGTGCTAGGAGCCCCCCAGAGACCCAGTACTTC
TRBD2 TRBJ2-7 TRBV28 many CASRRRLANYEQYF TGTGCCAGCAGGCGAAGACTAGCCAACTACGAGCAGTACTTC
. TRBJ2-2 TRBV27 . CASSSSRSVGELFF TGTGCCAGCAGTTCCTCTCGGTCGGTCGGGGAGCTGTTTTTT
TRBD2 TRBJ2-1 TRBV7-8 many CASSLVTGTSGRGNEQFF TGTGCCAGCAGCTTAGTGACCGGGACTAGCGGGAGGGGTAATGAGCAGTTCTTC
TRBD1 TRBJ1-2 TRBV20-1 . CGGTGQIDYGYTF TGCGGGGGGACAGGGCAGATTGACTATGGCTACACCTTC
. TRBJ2-2 TRBV7-2 many CASSGRSGELFF TGTGCCAGCAGCGGGAGGTCCGGGGAGCTGTTTTTT
. TRBJ1-1 TRBV6-1 many CASILDGDHQTAFF TGTGCCAGCATCCTGGACGGGGACCACCAGACAGCTTTCTTT
. TRBJ2-1 TRBV29-1 many CSVLLLGQGSSNEQFF TGCAGCGTCTTACTCTTAGGGCAGGGAAGTAGCAATGAGCAGTTCTTC
TRBD1 TRBJ1-1 TRBV5-5 few CASSPQGRNTEAFF TGTGCCAGCAGCCCACAGGGGAGGAACACTGAAGCTTTCTTT
TRBD1 TRBJ1-6 TRBV6-5 . CASSSRDRVRNSPLHF TGTGCCAGCAGTTCCCGGGACAGGGTGAGGAATTCACCCCTCCACTTT
TRBD2 TRBJ2-1 TRBV5-1 many CASSLGLAGYNEQFF TGCGCCAGCAGCTTGGGACTAGCGGGTTACAATGAGCAGTTCTTC
. TRBJ2-1 TRBV5-1 many CASSSRVGGHEQFF TGCGCCAGCAGCTCCCGTGTGGGTGGGCATGAGCAGTTCTTC
. TRBJ2-4 TRBV20-1 many CSASELAKNIQYF TGCAGTGCTAGTGAGTTAGCCAAAAACATTCAGTACTTC
. TRBJ1-1 TRBV7-7 few CASSFWPTGASNTEAFF TGTGCTAGCAGCTTTTGGCCAACGGGAGCCTCGAACACTGAAGCTTTCTTT
TRBD2 TRBJ2-1 TRBV20-1 . CSASLPGGSYNEQFF TGCAGTGCTAGTTTACCGGGAGGTTCCTACAATGAGCAGTTCTTC
TRBD1 TRBJ2-1 TRBV7-9 many CASSFPGGFNEQFF TGTGCCAGCAGCTTTCCAGGGGGCTTCAATGAGCAGTTCTTC
TRBD2 TRBJ2-2 TRBV20-1 many CSARRAPRGFTGELFF TGCAGTGCTAGGCGGGCCCCGCGGGGGTTTACCGGGGAGCTGTTTTTT
TRBD2 TRBJ2-3 TRBV20-1 few CSASIPLAGFADTQYF TGCAGTGCTAGTATCCCGCTAGCGGGCTTTGCAGATACGCAGTATTTT
. TRBJ2-6 TRBV20-1 many CSARPLLSGANVLTF TGCAGTGCTCGCCCCCTCCTCTCTGGGGCCAACGTCCTGACTTTC
. TRBJ1-1 TRBV20-1 . CSARGGWRDRAEAFF TGCAGTGCTAGGGGAGGGTGGAGGGACCGGGCTGAAGCTTTCTTT
. TRBJ1-4 TRBV29-1 few CSVRDPGRLNEKLFF TGCAGCGTAAGAGACCCGGGACGCCTTAATGAAAAACTGTTTTTT
. TRBJ2-5 TRBV7-9 many CASSRDGWQETQYF TGTGCCAGCAGCCGTGATGGCTGGCAAGAGACCCAGTACTTC
TRBD2 TRBJ2-7 TRBV6-5 . CASSLGGRAYEQYF TGTGCCAGCAGTTTGGGCGGGAGGGCCTACGAGCAGTACTTC